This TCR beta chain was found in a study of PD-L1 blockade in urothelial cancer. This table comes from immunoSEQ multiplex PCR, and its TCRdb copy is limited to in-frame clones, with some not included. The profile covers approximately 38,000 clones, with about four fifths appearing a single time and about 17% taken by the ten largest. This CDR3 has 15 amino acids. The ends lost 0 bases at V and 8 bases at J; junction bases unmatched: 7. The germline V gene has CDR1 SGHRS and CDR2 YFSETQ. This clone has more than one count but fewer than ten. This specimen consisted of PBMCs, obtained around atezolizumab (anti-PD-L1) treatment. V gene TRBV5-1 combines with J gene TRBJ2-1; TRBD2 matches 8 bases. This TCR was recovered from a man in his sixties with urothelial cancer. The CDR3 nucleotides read TGCGCCAGCAGCTTGGCCGGGACTAGAAATGATGAGCAGTTCTTC. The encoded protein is CASSLAGTRNDEQFF. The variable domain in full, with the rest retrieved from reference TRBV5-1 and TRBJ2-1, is KAGVTQTPRYLIKTRGQQVTLSCSPISGHRSVSWYQQTPGQGLQFLFEYFSETQRNKGNFPGRFSGRQFSNSRSEMNVSTLELGDSALYLCASSLAGTRNDEQFFGPGTRLTVL.